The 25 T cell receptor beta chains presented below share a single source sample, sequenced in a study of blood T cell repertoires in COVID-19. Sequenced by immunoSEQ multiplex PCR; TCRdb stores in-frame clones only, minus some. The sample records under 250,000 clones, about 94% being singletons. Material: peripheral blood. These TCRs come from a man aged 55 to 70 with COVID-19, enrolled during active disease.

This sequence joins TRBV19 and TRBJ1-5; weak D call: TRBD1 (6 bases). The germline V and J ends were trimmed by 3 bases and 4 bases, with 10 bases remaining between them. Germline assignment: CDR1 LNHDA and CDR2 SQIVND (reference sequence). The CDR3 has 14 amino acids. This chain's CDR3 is CASSIYRVNQPQHF. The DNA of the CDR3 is TGTGCCAGTAGTATCTACAGGGTTAATCAGCCCCAGCATTTT.

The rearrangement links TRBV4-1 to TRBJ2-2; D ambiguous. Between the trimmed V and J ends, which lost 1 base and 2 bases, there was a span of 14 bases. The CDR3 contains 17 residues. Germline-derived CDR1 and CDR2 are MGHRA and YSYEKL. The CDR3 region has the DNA TGCGCCAGCAGCCAAGGAGTACCCCCGTTCAACACCGGGGAGCTGTTTTTT. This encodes CASSQGVPPFNTGELFF.

The CDR3: CASSWRGSNYGYTF. The CDR3 DNA reads as TGTGCCAGCAGTTGGAGGGGCTCCAACTATGGCTACACCTTC. The rearrangement links TRBV27 to TRBJ1-2, with D possibly being TRBD1 (5 bases). V gave up 4 bases and J gave up 2 bases, with 11 bases separating them. The germline V gene encodes CDR1 MNHEY and CDR2 SMNVEV (reference sequence). CDR3 length: 14 amino acids.

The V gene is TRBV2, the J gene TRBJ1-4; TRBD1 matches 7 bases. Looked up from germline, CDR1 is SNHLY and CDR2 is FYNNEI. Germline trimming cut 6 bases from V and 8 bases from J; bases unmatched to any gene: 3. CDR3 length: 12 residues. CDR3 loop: CASRTTGEKLFF. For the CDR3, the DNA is TGTGCCAGCAGGACGACAGGGGAAAAACTGTTTTTT.

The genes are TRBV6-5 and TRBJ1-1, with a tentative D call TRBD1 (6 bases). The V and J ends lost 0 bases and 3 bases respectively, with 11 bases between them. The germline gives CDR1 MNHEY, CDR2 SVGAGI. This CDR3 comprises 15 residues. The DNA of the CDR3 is TGTGCCAGCAGTTACTCGTATAAGGGGGACACTGAAGCTTTCTTT. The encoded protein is CASSYSYKGDTEAFF.

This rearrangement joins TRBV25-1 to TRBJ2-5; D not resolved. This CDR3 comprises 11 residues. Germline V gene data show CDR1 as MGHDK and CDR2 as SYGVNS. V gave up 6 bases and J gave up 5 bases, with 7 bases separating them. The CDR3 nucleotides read TGTGCCAGCAGGAGGCGGGAGACCCAGTACTTC. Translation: CASRRRETQYF.

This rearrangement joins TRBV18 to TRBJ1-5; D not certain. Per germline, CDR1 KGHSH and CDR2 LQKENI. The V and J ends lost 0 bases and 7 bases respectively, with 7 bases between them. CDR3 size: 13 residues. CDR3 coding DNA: TGTGCCAGCTCACCACCGGGCTACCAGCCCCAGCATTTT. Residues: CASSPPGYQPQHF.

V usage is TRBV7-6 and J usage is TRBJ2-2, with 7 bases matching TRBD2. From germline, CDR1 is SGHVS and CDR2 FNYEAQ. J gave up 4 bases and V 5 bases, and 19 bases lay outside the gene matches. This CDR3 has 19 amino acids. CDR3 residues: CASSPRRAGWEGVTGELFF. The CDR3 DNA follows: TGTGCCAGCAGCCCCCGTCGTGCGGGTTGGGAGGGTGTCACCGGGGAGCTGTTTTTT.

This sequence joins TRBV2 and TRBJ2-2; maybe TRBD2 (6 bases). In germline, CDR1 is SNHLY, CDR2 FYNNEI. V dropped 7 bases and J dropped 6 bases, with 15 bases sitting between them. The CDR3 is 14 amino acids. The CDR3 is CASNALGGPGELFF. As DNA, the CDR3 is TGTGCCAGCAATGCGTTGGGAGGCCCCGGGGAGCTGTTTTTT.

The CDR3 is CASSLLRWGQEAFF. The CDR3 DNA follows: TGCGCCAGCAGCTTGCTTCGTTGGGGACAGGAAGCTTTCTTT. The chain is built from TRBV5-1 and TRBJ1-1, with TRBD1 matching over 7 bases. Germline lookup yields CDR1 SGHRS and CDR2 YFSETQ. The length of the CDR3 is 14 residues. Trimming removed 1 base from V and 8 bases from J; junction bases left unmatched: 8.

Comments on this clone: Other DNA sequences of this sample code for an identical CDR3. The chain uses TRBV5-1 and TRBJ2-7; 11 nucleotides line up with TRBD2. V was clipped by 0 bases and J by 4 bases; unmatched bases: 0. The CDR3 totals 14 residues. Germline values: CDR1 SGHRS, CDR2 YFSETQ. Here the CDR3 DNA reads TGCGCCAGCAGCTTGGGGACTAGCGGGTACGAGCAGTACTTC. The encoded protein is CASSLGTSGYEQYF.

The CDR3 coding sequence is TGTGCCAGCAGCTGGGGACTAGCGGGACTCTACGAGCAGTACTTC. Protein: CASSWGLAGLYEQYF. The V and J genes are TRBV5-5 and TRBJ2-7, with 13 bases identical to TRBD2. The CDR3 is 15 residues long. The germline V gene has CDR1 SGHKS and CDR2 YYEKEE (reference sequence). V lost 3 bases to trimming and J lost 3 bases; unmatched junction nucleotides: 3.

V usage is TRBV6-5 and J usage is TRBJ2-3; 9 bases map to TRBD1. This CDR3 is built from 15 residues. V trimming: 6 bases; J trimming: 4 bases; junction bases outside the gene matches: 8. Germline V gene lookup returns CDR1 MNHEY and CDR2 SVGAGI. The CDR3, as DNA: TGTGCCAGCAGAGTAACAGGGGGCAACGCAGATACGCAGTATTTT. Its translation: CASRVTGGNADTQYF.

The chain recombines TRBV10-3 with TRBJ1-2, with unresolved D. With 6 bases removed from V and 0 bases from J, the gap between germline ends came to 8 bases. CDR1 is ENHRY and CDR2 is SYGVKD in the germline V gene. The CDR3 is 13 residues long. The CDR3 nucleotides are TGTGCCATCAGCCCGGGAGCTAACTATGGCTACACCTTC. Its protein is CAISPGANYGYTF.

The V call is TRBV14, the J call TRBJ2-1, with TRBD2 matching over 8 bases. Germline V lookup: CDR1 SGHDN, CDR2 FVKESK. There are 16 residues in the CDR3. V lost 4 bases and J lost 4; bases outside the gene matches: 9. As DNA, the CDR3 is TGTGCCAGCAGCCCCTTGGGGGTAGCGGGGTACAATGAGCAGTTCTTC. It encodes CASSPLGVAGYNEQFF.

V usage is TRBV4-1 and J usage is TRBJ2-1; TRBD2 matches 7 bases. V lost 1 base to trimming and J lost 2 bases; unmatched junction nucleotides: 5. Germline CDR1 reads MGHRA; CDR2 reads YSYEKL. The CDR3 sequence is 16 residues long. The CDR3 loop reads CASSQVRSGAYNEQFF. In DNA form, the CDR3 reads TGCGCCAGCAGCCAAGTACGGAGCGGGGCCTACAATGAGCAGTTCTTC.

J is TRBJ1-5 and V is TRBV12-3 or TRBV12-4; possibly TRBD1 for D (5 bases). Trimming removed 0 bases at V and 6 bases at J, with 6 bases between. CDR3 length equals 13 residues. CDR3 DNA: TGTGCCAGCAGTTTAGCAGGGGTTCAGCCCCAGCATTTT. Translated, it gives CASSLAGVQPQHF.

The DNA for the CDR3 is TGTGCCAGCAGCAATGACAGGGGGCGGTCCTACGAGCAGTACTTC. Protein sequence: CASSNDRGRSYEQYF. The chain carries TRBV5-4 and TRBJ2-7; 10 bases agree with TRBD1. The CDR3 is 15 residues long. Germline V gene sequence: CDR1 SGHNT, CDR2 YYREEE (reference sequence). V dropped 4 bases and J dropped 1; count of bases not matched to a gene: 5.

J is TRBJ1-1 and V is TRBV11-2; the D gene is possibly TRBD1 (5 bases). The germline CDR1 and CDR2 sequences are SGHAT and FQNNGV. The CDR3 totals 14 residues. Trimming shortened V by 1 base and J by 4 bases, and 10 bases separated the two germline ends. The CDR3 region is CASSLAQGGTEAFF. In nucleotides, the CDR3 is TGTGCCAGCAGCTTAGCCCAGGGTGGCACTGAAGCTTTCTTT.

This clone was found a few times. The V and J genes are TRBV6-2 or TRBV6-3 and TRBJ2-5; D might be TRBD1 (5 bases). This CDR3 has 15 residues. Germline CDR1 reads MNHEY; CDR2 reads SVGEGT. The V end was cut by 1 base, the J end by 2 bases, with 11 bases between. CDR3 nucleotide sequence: TGTGCCAGCAGTTACTTACAAGGGGCTCAAGAGACCCAGTACTTC. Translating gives CASSYLQGAQETQYF.

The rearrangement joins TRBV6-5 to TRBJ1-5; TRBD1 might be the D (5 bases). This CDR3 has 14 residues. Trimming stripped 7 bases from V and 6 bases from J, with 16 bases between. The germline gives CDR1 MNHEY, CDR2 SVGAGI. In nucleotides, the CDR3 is TGTGCCAGCACCGCCCAGGGATCCGGTCAGCCCCAGCATTTT. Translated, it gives CASTAQGSGQPQHF.

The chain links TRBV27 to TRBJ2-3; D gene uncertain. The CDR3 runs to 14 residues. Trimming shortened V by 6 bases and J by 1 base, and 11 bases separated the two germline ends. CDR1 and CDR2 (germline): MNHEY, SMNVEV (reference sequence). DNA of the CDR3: TGTGCCAGCAGCCCCATGGCGGGCACAGATACGCAGTATTTT. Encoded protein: CASSPMAGTDTQYF.

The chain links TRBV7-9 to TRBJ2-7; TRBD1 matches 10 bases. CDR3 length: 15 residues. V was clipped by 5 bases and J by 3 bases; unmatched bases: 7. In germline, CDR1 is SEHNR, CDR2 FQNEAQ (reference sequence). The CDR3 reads CASSRDRGGHYEQYF. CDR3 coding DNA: TGTGCCAGCAGCCGGGACAGGGGAGGACACTACGAGCAGTACTTC.

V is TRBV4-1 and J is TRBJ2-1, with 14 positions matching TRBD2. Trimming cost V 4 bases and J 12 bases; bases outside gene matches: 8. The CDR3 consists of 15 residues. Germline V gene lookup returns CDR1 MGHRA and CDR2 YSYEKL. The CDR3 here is CASSPGLAGEVGQFF. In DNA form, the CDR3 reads TGCGCCAGCAGCCCGGGACTAGCGGGAGAAGTGGGGCAGTTCTTC.

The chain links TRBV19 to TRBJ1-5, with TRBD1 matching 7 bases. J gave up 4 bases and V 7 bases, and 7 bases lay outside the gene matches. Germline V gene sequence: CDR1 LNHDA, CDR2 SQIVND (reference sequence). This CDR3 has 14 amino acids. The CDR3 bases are TGTGCCAGTAAATGGGACAGATCTAATCAGCCCCAGCATTTT. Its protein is CASKWDRSNQPQHF.